The rows below give T cell receptor beta chains drawn from one sample of a study of T cell repertoires in cytomegalovirus infection. Each CDR3 protein gets one entry after TCRdb re-called the reads with MiXCR. The repertoire consists of hundreds of thousands of distinct CDR3 sequences, with approximately 42% occurring once and the leading ten covering just under 45%. The antigens for these receptors are not known. The sample was cultured PBMCs, taken from culture after CMV antigen stimulation. The receptors shown here come from a human donor in good health (CMV status not recorded). Some clones in this sample may be carry-over from other donors' samples. CDR3s include the opening cysteine and the closing phenylalanine or tryptophan. Fields, in order: J gene, V gene, D gene, clone size, CDR3 protein, CDR3 DNA. D genes are given only for firm matches. A clone size is listed for some rows: how often the clone was seen (once, few, many), or a class if it is expanded.

TRBJ1-6,TRBV7-2,-,-,CASSQSDGRSPLHF,TGTGCCAGCAGTCAAAGCGACGGACGATCACCCCTCCACTTT
TRBJ1-5,TRBV7-6,-,once,CASSGGQEGWSNQPQHF,TGTGCCAGCAGCGGCGGGCAGGAGGGCTGGAGCAATCAGCCCCAGCATTTT
TRBJ2-1,TRBV29-1,-,-,CSVEGRFAYNEQFF,TGCAGCGTTGAGGGGAGGTTCGCCTACAATGAGCAGTTCTTC
TRBJ2-6,TRBV25-1,-,few,CAVPLRGLSGANVLTF,TGTGCCGTTCCCCTCAGGGGACTATCTGGGGCCAACGTCCTGACTTTC
TRBJ1-1,TRBV7-2,-,once,CASSFVIRTEAFF,TGTGCCAGCAGCTTTGTAATCCGAACTGAAGCTTTCTTT
TRBJ1-1,TRBV6-5,-,-,CASSALTVNTEAFF,TGTGCCAGCAGTGCACTAACAGTGAACACTGAAGCTTTCTTT
TRBJ2-7,TRBV6-6,-,once,CASSYYSGRKVREQYF,TGTGCCAGCAGTTATTATTCAGGCAGGAAAGTGCGCGAGCAGTACTTC
TRBJ2-1,TRBV7-4,-,-,CASRDSRSYNEQFF,TGTGCCAGCAGAGATAGCAGGTCCTACAATGAGCAGTTCTTC
TRBJ2-5,TRBV7-6,-,-,CASSLIVYAKETQYF,TGTGCCAGCAGCTTAATTGTGTACGCAAAAGAGACCCAGTACTTC
TRBJ1-6,TRBV7-2,-,many,CASSLDYNSPLHF,TGTGCCAGCAGCTTAGACTATAATTCACCCCTCCACTTT
TRBJ2-5,TRBV7-2,TRBD1,-,CASSIQWDSQETQYF,TGTGCCAGCAGCATCCAGTGGGACAGCCAAGAGACCCAGTACTTC
TRBJ2-1,TRBV11-2,-,few,CASSPLTRLSYNEQFF,TGTGCCAGCAGCCCGCTGACCCGCCTCTCCTACAATGAGCAGTTCTTC